This T cell receptor (beta chain) was found in a study of Ad26.COV2.S vaccination and SARS-CoV-2 variants. Generated by immunoSEQ multiplex PCR, the TCRdb table keeps only in-frame clones and is missing some. The profile shows 380,000 or so clones, under 90% of them singletons. As to treatment: 15 to 20 received Ad26.COV2.S at low or high dose, single or two shots; 5 received placebo; per-sample allocation not given. Samples analyzed were those drawn on day 63 after the first vaccine or placebo injection. Study-wide points: It was vaccine recipients, not placebo recipients, who had the higher spike-specific TCR breadth.

In the case of this clone: Its antigen is still unknown.

The source is a person between 18 and 60 years old who received the Ad26.COV2.S COVID-19 vaccine or a placebo. Sequenced here: peripheral blood, sampled in a trial of Ad26.COV2.S vaccine versus placebo.

The CDR3 nucleotides read TGTGCCAGCAGTGAGGTCGGTTCCTACAATGAGCAGTTCTTC. Protein sequence: CASSEVGSYNEQFF. This sequence joins TRBV2 and TRBJ2-1; D unclear. V dropped 3 bases and J dropped 1 base, with 7 bases sitting between them. CDR1 and CDR2 (germline): SNHLY, FYNNEI. The CDR3 spans 14 residues.